This T cell receptor (beta chain) comes out of a study of CD8+CD57+ T cells in acquired aplastic anemia. About the study: Sorted cells (CD4+ and CD8+) yielded DNA amounts that averaged about 3.1 ug. As sequenced from healthy donors, CD4+ cells averaged about 11 million reads. Overall study results and limits: Patients versus controls showed no significant CD8+ Simpson's diversity difference. In common between the patients and the controls were some 28 CD8+ CDR3 sequences.

TCR beta VDJ and CDR3 profiling used genomic DNA as template. TCRdb independently ran MiXCR on the reads; one entry per CDR3 protein. The data hold around 400,000 distinct CDR3 sequences, with under 80% observed a single time. Note on this clonotype: What it binds is not known.

The clonotype was recovered from a human donor in good health, serving as a control. Material: sorted CD4+, CD8+, or CD8+CD57+ T cells (not recorded which) from PBMCs.

CDR3 amino acids: CSVREPQANVLTF. The CDR3 region has the DNA TGCAGCGTGAGGGAACCCCAGGCCAACGTCCTGACTTTC. The chain joins TRBV20-1 to TRBJ2-6; perhaps TRBD2 as D (5 bases). The CDR3 contains 13 residues. Germline CDR1 DFQATT, CDR2 SNEGSKA (reference sequence).